This T cell receptor beta chain was retrieved from a study of cytomegalovirus exposure and HLA in healthy donors. Overall study: The same platform was used for the roughly 110 validation repertoires as for the approximately 630 first-cohort repertoires, as reported in a later analysis.

This clone showed up just once. What it binds is unknown. The data were produced by immunoSEQ multiplex PCR, yet TCRdb's version contains in-frame clones alone and is incomplete. The sample contains some 110,000 clones, 88% of which appear only once. Study-wide findings and caveats: A list of about 160 TCR beta chains associated with cytomegalovirus was given. Most TCR sequences proved rare, with some public TCRs found in many donors.

The CDR3 has 15 amino acids. Germline values: CDR1 MDHEN, CDR2 SYDVKM. V lost 7 bases to trimming and J lost 5 bases, with 20 bases between them. The chain joins TRBV28 to TRBJ1-1; TRBD1 might be the D (6 bases). The sequenced sample consisted of PBMCs. The TCR comes from a woman aged 18-30 years in good health and CMV-seropositive. For the CDR3, the DNA is TGTGCCAGCACTATAGGGGGGGCAGGTGATACTGAAGCTTTCTTT. Protein sequence: CASTIGGAGDTEAFF.